This T cell receptor beta chain was sequenced for a study of CD8 T cells in Susac syndrome (dated by TCRdb to between 2018 and 2021). Notes on the research overall: Among the Susac syndrome patients who were sequenced, clinically active disease was present in over 5 and clinical remission was observed in under ten. At blood withdrawal, Susac syndrome patients were therapy-naive, treated with corticosteroids (with IVIg additionally given to some), or treated with IVIg alone. The study used repertoire sequencing to test whether antigen drove CD8+ T cell activation and differentiation in Susac syndrome.

RNA was extracted using the RNeasy kit, and about 0.5 to 1 ug of the RNA was reverse transcribed with random hexamers. The immunoSEQ multiplex PCR assay, which covers 54 Vbeta and 13 Jbeta segments, was used to amplify TCR beta CDR3 regions. Bias from PCR amplification was corrected by using a synthetic template baseline for primer optimization and for computational correction. As for the authors' bioinformatics: Reads were annotated to V, D and J genes per IMGT and analyzed with immunoSEQ Analyzer, keeping only productive sequences. To calculate clonality, Shannon entropy was normalized by log2 of the number of productive unique sequences and then subtracted from one. For each patient and control, public and private clones were evaluated within the 100 most prevalent clones. Clones were defined as Susac-specific when absent from the healthy and MS cohorts, from about 1,100 published viral clones and from other ImmuneACCESS disease sequences. The public reads were reanalyzed by TCRdb: fastp trimming at Q25, MiXCR alignment, in-frame beta chains only. Identical CDR3 protein sequences are pooled into one entry, listed with their most common genes and DNA. The V and J calls shown here were made by TCRdb, not taken from the authors' results. This sample is represented by 240,000 or so distinct CDR3 sequences; 90% to 96% of them were singletons. The ten top clones hold about 0.095% of the sample.

The CDR3 numbers 13 residues from cysteine through phenylalanine. Of the read, only the CDR3 DNA is kept; its 39 bases are in frame from base 1. Deletion took 6 bases off V and 6 bases off J, with a span of 14 bases between the germline ends. Based on the germline V gene (reference sequence), the CDR1 and CDR2 sequences are LNHNV and YYDKDF. As to this clonotype: The antigen it binds to is not known. Qualities for individual bases were not recorded, and no much larger clone is one base off.

Peripheral blood CD8+ and CD4+ T cells from healthy donors, Susac syndrome patients and multiple sclerosis patients were profiled using high-throughput TCR beta sequencing. The Susac syndrome patients fulfilled recently defined diagnostic criteria for either definite or probable disease. CD8+ TEMRA cells were enriched by FACS, while bulk CD8+ and CD4+ T cells were purified by magnetic negative isolation. Blood was collected in EDTA tubes and processed within 24 hours, with PBMCs isolated through density gradient centrifugation. PBMCs intended for TCR sequencing were frozen in liquid nitrogen and were later thawed in a 37 degrees C water bath. Purity of sorted or isolated CD4+, CD8+ and CD8+ TEMRA cells was at least 90%. Results and caveats for the whole study, not just this receptor: No clonal expansion was detected in the CD4+ T cell repertoire of Susac syndrome patients. The number of individuals in the TCR sequencing and HLA analysis was acknowledged as relatively small.

Sequencing was done on a sample of CD4+ T cells from PBMCs. The sequence came from a human donor with Susac syndrome. The V and J genes are TRBV15 and TRBJ1-1; possibly the D gene is TRBD1, per 5 matching bases. The CDR3 protein is CATRTRGEAEAFF. At the DNA level, the sequence is TGTGCCACCAGGACCCGGGGGGAGGCTGAAGCTTTCTTT. When the CDR3 is completed using the reference TRBV15 and TRBJ1-1 genes on either side, the full variable domain is DAMVIQNPRYQVTQFGKPVTLSCSQTLNHNVMYWYQQKSSQAPKLLFHYYDKDFNNEADTPDNFQSRRPNTSFCFLDIRSPGLGDTAMYLCATRTRGEAEAFFGQGTRLTVV.